A selection of T cell receptor beta chains follows, all from one sample in a study of vaccination effects on CD4 cells after COVID-19. Method: immunoSEQ multiplex PCR; TCRdb's copy keeps in-frame clones and lacks some. The sample includes under 40,000 clones, approximately 72% of them seen just once. Their antigens are not known. The sample was CD4+ T cells from PBMCs cultured with HCoV-229E spike peptides, taken after COVID-19 vaccination. Source of these receptors: a human donor who received a COVID-19 vaccine. CDR3s include the opening cysteine and the closing phenylalanine or tryptophan. Each record gives: V gene, clone size, D gene, J gene, CDR3 protein, CDR3 DNA. A D gene is named only where the DNA matches it firmly. Clone size appears in some rows only: once, few, many, or a class for an expanded clone.

v_call: TRBV7-2
clone_size: .
d_call: .
j_call: TRBJ1-2
cdr3_aa: CASSPSGTGAYGYTF
cdr3_nt: TGTGCCAGCAGCCCCTCGGGGACGGGAGCCTATGGCTACACCTTC

v_call: TRBV11-2
clone_size: .
d_call: TRBD1
j_call: TRBJ2-7
cdr3_aa: CASRQTGGSNEQYF
cdr3_nt: TGTGCCAGCAGGCAAACAGGGGGCTCTAACGAGCAGTACTTC

v_call: TRBV5-4
clone_size: .
d_call: .
j_call: TRBJ2-3
cdr3_aa: CASSFKAVDSTDTQYF
cdr3_nt: TGTGCCAGCAGCTTTAAAGCGGTAGATTCCACAGATACGCAGTATTTT

v_call: TRBV14
clone_size: few
d_call: .
j_call: TRBJ2-1
cdr3_aa: CASSRGRNNEQFF
cdr3_nt: TGTGCCAGCAGCCGAGGACGTAACAATGAGCAGTTCTTC

v_call: TRBV10-3
clone_size: few
d_call: TRBD2
j_call: TRBJ2-1
cdr3_aa: CAISPGTSGTSYNEQFF
cdr3_nt: TGTGCCATCAGTCCCGGGACTAGCGGGACCTCATACAATGAGCAGTTCTTC

v_call: TRBV7-9
clone_size: .
d_call: .
j_call: TRBJ1-1
cdr3_aa: CASSLEAGFTEAFF
cdr3_nt: TGTGCCAGCAGCTTAGAGGCAGGATTCACTGAAGCTTTCTTT

v_call: TRBV19
clone_size: .
d_call: .
j_call: TRBJ2-2
cdr3_aa: CATERGRGVNTGELFF
cdr3_nt: TGTGCCACAGAAAGGGGGCGGGGGGTCAACACCGGGGAGCTGTTTTTT

v_call: TRBV5-4
clone_size: .
d_call: .
j_call: TRBJ1-1
cdr3_aa: CASSLSTSEAFF
cdr3_nt: TGTGCCAGCAGCTTGTCTACTTCTGAAGCTTTCTTT

v_call: TRBV3-1/TRBV3-2
clone_size: .
d_call: .
j_call: TRBJ2-5
cdr3_aa: CASSHLKARQETQYF
cdr3_nt: TGTGCCAGCAGCCACTTGAAGGCGAGACAAGAGACCCAGTACTTC

v_call: TRBV5-1
clone_size: .
d_call: .
j_call: TRBJ1-3
cdr3_aa: CASSLEGQGNTIYF
cdr3_nt: TGCGCCAGCAGCTTGGAGGGGCAAGGAAACACCATATATTTT

v_call: TRBV12-5
clone_size: .
d_call: .
j_call: TRBJ2-1
cdr3_aa: CASGLVPEVNEQFF
cdr3_nt: TGTGCTAGTGGTTTGGTCCCTGAGGTCAATGAGCAGTTCTTC

v_call: TRBV29-1
clone_size: .
d_call: .
j_call: TRBJ2-7
cdr3_aa: CSVEGNGNTGGRHF
cdr3_nt: TGCAGCGTTGAAGGAAACGGAAATACTGGGGGTCGGCACTTC

v_call: TRBV12-3/TRBV12-4
clone_size: .
d_call: .
j_call: TRBJ1-2
cdr3_aa: CASSLSGFYGYTF
cdr3_nt: TGTGCCAGCAGTTTATCAGGGTTCTATGGCTACACCTTC

v_call: TRBV3-1/TRBV3-2
clone_size: .
d_call: .
j_call: TRBJ2-4
cdr3_aa: CASSQDRPRANIQYF
cdr3_nt: TGTGCCAGCAGCCAAGATCGGCCCAGGGCGAACATTCAGTACTTC

v_call: TRBV3-1/TRBV3-2
clone_size: .
d_call: TRBD1
j_call: TRBJ2-1
cdr3_aa: CASNMGQSYNEQFF
cdr3_nt: TGTGCCAGCAATATGGGACAGTCCTACAATGAGCAGTTCTTC

v_call: TRBV11-2
clone_size: .
d_call: TRBD2
j_call: TRBJ2-7
cdr3_aa: CASSLVLGTIHYEQYF
cdr3_nt: TGTGCCAGCAGCTTAGTTTTAGGGACTATACATTACGAGCAGTACTTC

v_call: TRBV3-1/TRBV3-2
clone_size: .
d_call: TRBD1
j_call: TRBJ1-6
cdr3_aa: CASSQGDRNSPLHF
cdr3_nt: TGTGCCAGCAGCCAAGGGGACAGGAATTCACCCCTCCACTTT

v_call: TRBV19
clone_size: once
d_call: TRBD2
j_call: TRBJ2-7
cdr3_aa: CASSLAGGDSYEQYF
cdr3_nt: TGTGCCAGTAGTTTAGCGGGAGGCGACTCCTACGAGCAGTACTTC

v_call: TRBV19
clone_size: few
d_call: .
j_call: TRBJ1-5
cdr3_aa: CASQAVVLGNQPQHF
cdr3_nt: TGTGCCAGTCAGGCGGTGGTTTTGGGCAATCAGCCCCAGCATTTT

v_call: TRBV5-1
clone_size: once
d_call: .
j_call: TRBJ2-3
cdr3_aa: CASSGLPGPTDTQYF
cdr3_nt: TGCGCCAGCAGCGGCCTTCCGGGCCCCACAGATACGCAGTATTTT

v_call: TRBV12-5
clone_size: .
d_call: TRBD1
j_call: TRBJ2-5
cdr3_aa: CASGSTGGIETQYF
cdr3_nt: TGTGCTAGTGGTAGTACAGGGGGCATTGAGACCCAGTACTTC

v_call: TRBV10-3
clone_size: .
d_call: .
j_call: TRBJ1-3
cdr3_aa: CAISERGHSSGNTIYF
cdr3_nt: TGTGCCATCAGTGAGAGGGGACATAGCTCTGGAAACACCATATATTTT

v_call: TRBV9
clone_size: .
d_call: .
j_call: TRBJ2-5
cdr3_aa: CASSADSKQETQYF
cdr3_nt: TGTGCCAGCAGCGCTGACAGTAAACAAGAGACCCAGTACTTC